This is a list of T cell receptor beta chains from one sample in a study of blood T cell repertoires in COVID-19. Only in-frame clones appear in the TCRdb table, and some are missing; sequencing was by immunoSEQ multiplex PCR. The sample shows roughly 110,000 clones, 85% to 95% of them seen only once. The sequenced material came from peripheral blood. The receptor source for this set is a woman under 40 with acute or convalescent COVID-19. Each CDR3 is given with its conserved first and last residue. A D gene is named only where the DNA matches it firmly. The size field is filled for only some rows; it gives once, few, many or a size class.

V	length	J	size	D	DNA	CDR3
TRBV28	15	TRBJ1-2	.	.	TGTGCCAGCAGGGCAACAGGGATTGAAAACTATGGCTACACCTTC	CASRATGIENYGYTF
TRBV10-2	13	TRBJ1-2	.	TRBD1	TGCGCCAGCAACCCAGACAGGGGCTATGGCTACACCTTC	CASNPDRGYGYTF
TRBV4-3	17	TRBJ1-2	.	TRBD1	TGCGCCAGCAGCCAGGCCGACAGGGGGCCAAGCGGTTATGGCTACACCTTC	CASSQADRGPSGYGYTF
TRBV30	10	TRBJ2-7	.	.	TGTGCCTGCGGGTACAACGAGCAGTACTTC	CACGYNEQYF
TRBV6-5	13	TRBJ1-3	once	.	TGTGCCAGCATGCCGGGCGGGAGAAACACCATATATTTT	CASMPGGRNTIYF
TRBV5-8	13	TRBJ1-1	.	.	TGTGCCAGCAGCCCAGCCGATACAGGGTCGGGTTTCTTT	CASSPADTGSGFF
TRBV5-1	16	TRBJ2-1	.	.	TGCGCCAGCAGCTTGCTCCCAGCGGATTCCTACAATGAGCAGTTCTTC	CASSLLPADSYNEQFF
TRBV5-1	15	TRBJ2-7	.	TRBD1	TGCGCCAGCAGCTTGCCCCAGACAGGGCACTACGAGCAGTACTTC	CASSLPQTGHYEQYF
TRBV18	16	TRBJ2-1	few	TRBD2	TGTGCCAGCTCACCGAACCTAGCGGGGACTAGTCATGAGCAGTTCTTC	CASSPNLAGTSHEQFF
TRBV6-5	13	TRBJ1-6	.	.	TGTGCCAGCAGTCTAGAAAGTAATTCACCCCTCCACTTT	CASSLESNSPLHF
TRBV6-4	13	TRBJ2-1	.	.	TGTGCCAGCAGTGGTGAGGCGGGGAATGAGCAGTTCTTC	CASSGEAGNEQFF
TRBV27	18	TRBJ1-6	once	.	TGTGCCAGCAGCTTATTCGGGGGGTTGGGGACCTATAATTCACCCCTCCACTTT	CASSLFGGLGTYNSPLHF
TRBV5-1	14	TRBJ2-5	.	TRBD2	TGCGCCAGCAGCTTAGCGGGGGGCCAAGAGACCCAGTACTTC	CASSLAGGQETQYF
TRBV7-9	14	TRBJ2-7	few	TRBD1	TGTGCCAGCAGCTTTAGACAGGGGCTGGACGAGCAGTACTTC	CASSFRQGLDEQYF
TRBV19	14	TRBJ2-7	.	TRBD1	TGTGCCACTAAACAACAGGGGGGTCTCTACGAGCAGTACTTC	CATKQQGGLYEQYF
TRBV4-3	14	TRBJ1-1	.	.	TGCGCCAGCAGCCAAAAGGGGATGGGCACTGAAGCTTTCTTT	CASSQKGMGTEAFF